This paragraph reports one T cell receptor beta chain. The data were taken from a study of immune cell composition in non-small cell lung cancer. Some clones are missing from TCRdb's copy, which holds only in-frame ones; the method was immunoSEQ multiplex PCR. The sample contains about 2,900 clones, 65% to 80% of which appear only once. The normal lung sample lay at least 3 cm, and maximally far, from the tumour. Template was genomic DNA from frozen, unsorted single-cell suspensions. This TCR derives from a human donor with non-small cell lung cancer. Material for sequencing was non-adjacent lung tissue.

The CDR3 loop reads CASSSLPGVGYEQYF. The CDR3 DNA reads as TGTGCCAGCAGCTCCCTTCCGGGAGTAGGATACGAGCAGTACTTC. The chain carries TRBV11-2 and TRBJ2-7; D is possibly TRBD2 (6 bases). CDR3 length: 15 amino acids. Germline V gene lookup returns CDR1 SGHAT and CDR2 FQNNGV. Between the trimmed V and J ends, which lost 4 bases and 4 bases, there was a span of 17 bases.